This T cell receptor beta chain was recorded in a study of T-cell memory formation after mild COVID-19. Study context: TCR clusters were mostly donor specific.

TCRdb recomputed calls from the 5' RACE reads with MiXCR, one row per CDR3 protein. The sample contains about 170,000 distinct CDR3 sequences, roughly 13% of which appear only once. Overall study results and limits: Unconfirmed was the SARS-CoV-2 specificity of second-wave clones that peaked on day 37. For contracting clones, CD4+ ones sat mainly in CM and EM, CD8+ in EMRA. Some responding clones appeared in pre-infection memory, suggesting cross-reactive memory joined.

Notes on this clonotype: Its antigen is as yet unknown.

The TCR originated in a young man who had mild COVID-19 (a few samples of this study predate the infection). Cell type and time point are not known. The specimen sequenced was PBMCs or a T cell subset sorted from them (not recorded which).

CDR3: CASSLSRGRTDTQYF. The CDR3 DNA follows: TGTGCCAGCAGCTTAAGTCGCGGACGCACAGATACGCAGTATTTT. The chain has TRBV7-2 and TRBJ2-3; D is uncertain. The CDR3 is made up of 15 amino acids. V was pared by 2 bases and J by 1 base, with 10 bases between. Germline V gene data show CDR1 as SGHTA and CDR2 as FQGNSA.